These 23 T cell receptor beta chains came from one sample sequenced in a study of T-cell reconstitution after alpha-beta-depleted transplantation in children. The TCRbeta library incorporated unique molecular identifiers. MiXCR, run by TCRdb on the PCR reads, gives a single entry per CDR3 protein. The table has a few hundred thousand distinct CDR3 sequences, around 10% seen once; the top ten hold 2% to 3%. The material was PBMCs from the stem cell graft donor, obtained from the stem cell graft. These receptors came from a human donor who donated a stem cell graft to a child with acute lymphoblastic leukemia.

The chain joins TRBV7-2 to TRBJ2-1; no firm D call. Deletions cut 6 bases from V and 2 bases from J, with 5 bases between. This CDR3 contains 12 residues. Germline V gives CDR1 SGHTA, CDR2 FQGNSA. DNA of the CDR3: TGTGCCAGCAGGAAGACCTACAATGAGCAGTTCTTC. This codes for CASRKTYNEQFF.

The genes are TRBV5-1 and TRBJ2-5; 8 positions match TRBD2. The trim removed 7 bases at V and 5 bases at J, leaving 16 bases unmatched. The length of the CDR3 is 16 residues. Germline V lookup: CDR1 SGHRS, CDR2 YFSETQ. In nucleotides, the CDR3 is TGCGCCAGCGGCTCCATAATCGGACTAGCTGGGGAGACCCAGTACTTC. It specifies CASGSIIGLAGETQYF.

This clonotype showed up many times. The J gene is TRBJ2-1, the V gene TRBV27; TRBD2 agrees at 12 bases. Germline V gene lookup returns CDR1 MNHEY and CDR2 SMNVEV (reference sequence). V lost 2 bases and J lost 10; bases outside the gene matches: 6. The CDR3 sequence is 15 residues long. CDR3 DNA: TGTGCCAGCAGTTTAGAGACTAGCGGGAGCCTCGAGCAGTTCTTC. Its translation: CASSLETSGSLEQFF.

This clonotype came up a few times. The chain uses TRBV20-1 and TRBJ2-7; 7 positions agree with TRBD1. J gave up 3 bases and V 3 bases, and 11 bases lay outside the gene matches. Germline CDR1 DFQATT, CDR2 SNEGSKA (reference sequence). This CDR3 has 15 amino acids. The CDR3 loop reads CSASTYRGRVYEQYF. Written as DNA, the CDR3 is TGCAGTGCTAGCACCTACAGGGGTAGGGTCTACGAGCAGTACTTC.

This sequence joins TRBV27 and TRBJ1-5; 7 nucleotides line up with TRBD1. Losses at the gene ends were 6 bases for V and 2 bases for J; bases not matched to a gene: 4. The length of the CDR3 is 14 residues. Germline assignment: CDR1 MNHEY and CDR2 SMNVEV (reference sequence). CDR3 nucleotides: TGTGCCAGCAGACTAACAGGGGGCAATCAGCCCCAGCATTTT. This translates into CASRLTGGNQPQHF.

This clonotype was seen a handful of times. The CDR3 nucleotides are TGTGCCAGCAGTTATCTCAACCGGGATTTAGGGACCGGGGAGCTGTTTTTT. Translating gives CASSYLNRDLGTGELFF. The chain carries TRBV27 and TRBJ2-2; possible D gene TRBD2, 5 bases. Trimming removed 4 bases from V and 5 bases from J, with 20 bases in between. The CDR3 is made up of 17 amino acids. The germline V gene has CDR1 MNHEY and CDR2 SMNVEV (reference sequence).

This chain connects TRBV28 to TRBJ2-3, with TRBD2 as a possible D gene (6 bases). With 3 bases removed from V and 2 bases from J, the gap between germline ends came to 12 bases. This CDR3 is 15 amino acids long. The germline V gene encodes CDR1 MDHEN and CDR2 SYDVKM. The CDR3 coding sequence is TGTGCCAGCAGTTTTCGGGGGAGGCTCACAGATACGCAGTATTTT. It translates to CASSFRGRLTDTQYF.

The chain is built from TRBV7-6 and TRBJ2-3; 7 nucleotides line up with TRBD1. There are 15 residues in the CDR3. Trimming removed 5 bases from V and 2 bases from J; junction bases left unmatched: 7. The germline CDR1 and CDR2 sequences are SGHVS and FNYEAQ. The CDR3 bases are TGTGCCAGCAGCGCCTACAGGGGCCCCACAGATACGCAGTATTTT. Its protein is CASSAYRGPTDTQYF.

The rearrangement links TRBV5-6 to TRBJ2-7; D gene unclear. There are 13 residues in the CDR3. Deletions cut 0 bases from V and 7 bases from J, with 11 bases between. Germline V gives CDR1 SGHDT, CDR2 YYEEEE. The CDR3 coding sequence is TGTGCCAGCAGCTTGGGACGGCGCTTTGAGCAGTACTTC. Its protein product is CASSLGRRFEQYF.

A remark on this clonotype: One base away lies a much larger clone, so this may be a sequencing read error. The chain carries TRBV7-2 and TRBJ2-2; D uncertain. Deletions cut 6 bases from V and 0 bases from J, with 8 bases between. The CDR3 is 14 amino acids. Germline CDR1 and CDR2: SGHTA and FQGNSA. For the CDR3, the DNA is TGTGCCAGCAGGTTTGGGGCGAACACCGGGGAGCTGTTTTTT. Encoded protein: CASRFGANTGELFF.

There are many counts of this clonotype. J is TRBJ2-7 and V is TRBV7-8; D perhaps matches TRBD1 (7 bases). V lost 5 bases and J lost 0, with 11 bases in between. This CDR3 contains 14 residues. CDR1 and CDR2 from the germline V gene are SGHVS and FQNEAQ. CDR3 residues: CASSRQGLSYEQYF. The CDR3 DNA reads as TGTGCCAGCAGCAGACAGGGACTCTCCTACGAGCAGTACTTC. Complete variable domain (other parts from reference TRBV7-8 and TRBJ2-7): GAGVSQSPRYKVAKRGQDVALRCDPISGHVSLFWYQQALGQGPEFLTYFQNEAQLDKSGLPSDRFFAERPEGSVSTLKIQRTQQEDSAVYLCASSRQGLSYEQYFGPGTRLTVT.

As to this clonotype: A junction end diverges from the germline sequence, so it may reflect a read error. V usage is TRBV4-1 and J usage is TRBJ2-7; D possibly corresponds to TRBD2 (6 bases). CDR3 size: 16 residues. Per the germline V gene, CDR1 is MGHRA and CDR2 is YSYEKL. CDR3 nucleotides: TGCGCCAGCAGCCGAGGACTACCGATTAGCTCCTACGAGCAGTACTTT. Translated, it gives CASSRGLPISSYEQYF.

This clonotype was seen many times. A much larger clone lies a single base off, so this may be a read error. This rearrangement joins TRBV12-3 or TRBV12-4 to TRBJ2-3; D gene unclear. The CDR3 covers 11 residues. In DNA form, the CDR3 reads TGTGCCAGCAGGTTAGGAGATACGCAGTATTTT. Its translation is CASRLGDTQYF.

This clonotype was detected a few times. This chain links TRBV6-5 with TRBJ1-4; TRBD1 matches 8 bases. This CDR3 region has 15 residues. The germline V gene has CDR1 MNHEY and CDR2 SVGAGI. V trimming: 0 bases; J trimming: 8 bases; junction bases outside the gene matches: 5. CDR3 sequence reads: CASSYSSQGAEKLFF. In nucleotides, the CDR3 is TGTGCCAGCAGTTACTCGAGTCAGGGGGCCGAAAAACTGTTTTTT.

CDR3 amino acids: CASSLGGRGFDEQYF. The CDR3 bases are TGCGCCAGCAGCTTGGGTGGCAGGGGTTTCGACGAGCAGTACTTC. The genes are TRBV5-1 and TRBJ2-7; weak D call: TRBD1 (6 bases). The CDR3 has 15 amino acids. V shed 0 bases and J shed 5 bases, with 15 bases lying between them. Germline V gene sequence: CDR1 SGHRS, CDR2 YFSETQ.

This clonotype was counted only a few times. V gene TRBV24-1 combines with J gene TRBJ2-1; D unresolved. This CDR3 has 12 residues. CDR1 and CDR2 from the germline V gene are KGHDR and SFDVKD. V lost 8 bases, J lost 0 bases, and 4 bases lay in between. In nucleotides, the CDR3 is TGTGCCACCATAAGCTCCTACAATGAGCAGTTCTTC. Translation gives CATISSYNEQFF.

This clonotype has a handful of counts. This rearrangement joins TRBV25-1 to TRBJ1-3, with 10 bases aligning to TRBD1. The germline CDR1 and CDR2 sequences are MGHDK and SYGVNS. The CDR3 runs to 17 residues. V lost 5 bases and J lost 3; bases outside the gene matches: 10. CDR3 region: CASSPRTGGTGGNTIYF. In DNA form, the CDR3 reads TGTGCCAGCAGTCCTCGGACAGGGGGGACGGGTGGAAACACCATATATTTT.

Details on this clonotype: At one end the junction does not follow the germline gene, possibly because of a read error. The chain is built from TRBV5-1 and TRBJ2-1; D possibly matches TRBD1 or TRBD2 (5 bases each). Germline CDR1 is SGHRS and CDR2 is YFSETQ. The CDR3 contains 15 residues. The CDR3 DNA sequence: TGCGCCAGCAGTGGGACGTTAAGCTCCAACAATGAGCAGTTCTTC. Translated, it gives CASSGTLSSNNEQFF. The variable domain in full, with the rest retrieved from reference TRBV5-1 and TRBJ2-1, is KAGVTQTPRYLIKTRGQQVTLSCSPISGHRSVSWYQQTPGQGLQFLFEYFSETQRNKGNFPGRFSGRQFSNSRSEMNVSTLELGDSALYLCASSGTLSSNNEQFFGPGTRLTVL.

The chain couples TRBV5-1 to TRBJ2-7; D may be TRBD2 (6 bases). This CDR3 region has 13 residues. Trimming took 6 bases from V and 5 from J, leaving 15 bases between them. In germline, CDR1 is SGHRS, CDR2 YFSETQ. The CDR3 loop is CASNEGLGNEQYF. DNA for the CDR3: TGCGCCAGCAACGAGGGACTCGGGAACGAGCAGTACTTC.

The V call is TRBV7-2, the J call TRBJ1-2; D is ambiguous. CDR1 is SGHTA and CDR2 is FQGNSA in the germline V gene. Trimming left V 1 base short and J 7 bases short, with 13 bases between. The CDR3 covers 14 residues. CDR3 in amino acids: CASSLGPGAGGYTF. In nucleotides, the CDR3 is TGTGCCAGCAGCTTAGGACCAGGCGCGGGTGGCTACACCTTC.

This clonotype occurred a few times. The genes are TRBV7-8 and TRBJ2-2; 9 bases line up with TRBD2. This CDR3 has 18 residues. Germline V gives CDR1 SGHVS, CDR2 FQNEAQ. Germline trimming cut 3 bases from V and 3 bases from J; bases unmatched to any gene: 11. CDR3 DNA sequence: TGTGCCAGCAGCTTCGGCTTAGCGGGAGAAGGTGACACCGGGGAGCTGTTTTTT. Protein sequence: CASSFGLAGEGDTGELFF.

This clonotype was observed a few times. The chain links TRBV7-2 to TRBJ2-3; TRBD2 agrees at 7 bases. Germline-derived CDR1 and CDR2 are SGHTA and FQGNSA. J gave up 1 base and V 5 bases, and 9 bases lay outside the gene matches. This CDR3 contains 16 residues. The CDR3 DNA follows: TGTGCCAGCAGCCCAAGGAGGGCGGGAGGCACAGATACGCAGTATTTT. This translates into CASSPRRAGGTDTQYF.

This clonotype was detected a few times. V and J are TRBV5-1 and TRBJ2-3, with 12 nucleotides matching TRBD1. With 3 bases clipped from V and 1 base from J, the junction kept 6 bases outside the gene matches. Germline V CDR1 and CDR2: SGHRS, YFSETQ. The length of the CDR3 is 17 residues. DNA of the CDR3: TGCGCCAGCAGCTCCGGGACAGGGGGCGTCGGCACAGATACGCAGTATTTT. Its translation is CASSSGTGGVGTDTQYF.